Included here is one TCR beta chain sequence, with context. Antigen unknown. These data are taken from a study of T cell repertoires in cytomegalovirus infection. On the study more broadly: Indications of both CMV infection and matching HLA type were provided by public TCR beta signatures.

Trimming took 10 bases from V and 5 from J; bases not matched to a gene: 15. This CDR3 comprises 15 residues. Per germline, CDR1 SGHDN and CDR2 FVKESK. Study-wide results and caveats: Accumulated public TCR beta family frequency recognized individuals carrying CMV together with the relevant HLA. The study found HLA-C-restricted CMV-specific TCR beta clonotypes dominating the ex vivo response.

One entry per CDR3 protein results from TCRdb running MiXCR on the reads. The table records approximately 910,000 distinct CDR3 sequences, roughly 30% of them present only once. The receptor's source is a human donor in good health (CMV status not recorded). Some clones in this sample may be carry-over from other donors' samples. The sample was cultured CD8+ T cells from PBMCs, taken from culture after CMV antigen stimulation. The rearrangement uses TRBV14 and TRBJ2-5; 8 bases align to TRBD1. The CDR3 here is CANSPWTGSEETQYF. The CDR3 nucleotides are TGTGCCAACAGTCCTTGGACAGGGAGCGAGGAGACCCAGTACTTC.